This entry features one TCR beta chain sequence. This clonotype has ten or more counts. No cognate antigen has been identified for it. Base quality data are lacking; no much larger clone is found one base away. The library was generated by PCR. Reads for this sample came from an Illumina HiSeq 2500. TCR library preparation used molecular barcoding, with unique molecular identifiers applied to normalize quantification of the TCRbeta repertoire. The public reads were run again by TCRdb, first through fastp at Q25 and then through MiXCR, and only productive beta chains were kept. A single entry per CDR3 protein holds the most common genes and DNA from its merged rows. The sample table lists some 200,000 distinct CDR3 sequences, approximately 15% of them with a count of one. Jointly, the top ten make up over 10% of the sample. Spanning cysteine to phenylalanine, the CDR3 consists of 15 amino acids. Here the CDR3 DNA is all that survives: 45 bases in frame from base 1. Looking up the germline V gene (reference sequence) yields CDR1 DFQATT and CDR2 SNEGSKA. Germline trimming amounts to 3 bases on V and 5 bases on J, with 4 as the count of junction bases outside the gene matches.

The record originates from a study of T-cell reconstitution after alpha-beta-depleted transplantation in children (dated by TCRdb to about 2016). For the study in its entirety: Using TCR repertoire profiling, the study followed T-cell immune reconstitution in a quantitative way in children after TCRalphabeta/CD19-depleted allogeneic hematopoietic cell transplantation.

This sequence was found in a human donor who donated a stem cell graft to a child with acute lymphoblastic leukemia. The rearrangement combines TRBV20-1 with TRBJ2-2; the junction holds 12 bases that match TRBD2. The source was PBMCs from the stem cell graft donor, collected from the stem cell graft. The CDR3 amino acid sequence is: CSARDGTSGTGELFF. The nucleotides are TGCAGTGCTAGGGACGGGACTAGCGGGACCGGGGAGCTGTTTTTT.